Listed below are T cell receptor beta chains from one sample, sequenced in a study of cytomegalovirus exposure and HLA in healthy donors. Repertoires were generated with immunoSEQ multiplex PCR, while TCRdb's copy carries only in-frame clones and drops some. This table holds about 160,000 clones, 60% to 80% found once. Sequences were obtained from PBMCs. These receptors were obtained from a woman in her forties or fifties in good health and CMV-seropositive. Each CDR3 is given with its conserved first and last residue. Each record gives: J gene, clone size, D gene, V gene, CDR3 DNA, CDR3 protein. The D gene is left open where the match is weak. Size is stated for part of the rows, as once, few or many counts, or as a class when the clone is expanded.

J: TRBJ1-3
size: -
D: -
V: TRBV7-6
DNA: TGTGCCAGCAGCTTAGGAAGCCTCTCTGGAAACACCATATATTTT
CDR3: CASSLGSLSGNTIYF

J: TRBJ1-3
size: -
D: -
V: TRBV21-1
DNA: TGTGCCAGCAGCGGCAGGGTCCAGGCCATATATTTT
CDR3: CASSGRVQAIYF

J: TRBJ1-3
size: few
D: -
V: TRBV7-9
DNA: TGTGCCAGCAGCCCTCCGGGACATCGCTCTGGAAACACCATATATTTT
CDR3: CASSPPGHRSGNTIYF

J: TRBJ2-5
size: -
D: -
V: TRBV2
DNA: TGTGCCAGCAGTGAGGATAGGACTCAAGAGACCCAGTACTTC
CDR3: CASSEDRTQETQYF

J: TRBJ2-7
size: -
D: TRBD2
V: TRBV7-3
DNA: TGTGCCAGCAGCGGGCGAAAAACTAGCGGGAGGTACGAGCAGTACTTC
CDR3: CASSGRKTSGRYEQYF

J: TRBJ2-7
size: -
D: -
V: TRBV10-3
DNA: TGTGCCATCAGTGGGCAGGCGAGCCAGTACGAGCAGTACTTC
CDR3: CAISGQASQYEQYF

J: TRBJ2-1
size: -
D: TRBD1
V: TRBV19
DNA: TGTGCCTCCACCGGGACAGGAGTCGGCGGTGAGCAGTTCTTC
CDR3: CASTGTGVGGEQFF

J: TRBJ1-5
size: once
D: TRBD1
V: TRBV27
DNA: TGTGCCAGCAAATCCGGGACAGGGGACAATCAGCCCCAGCATTTT
CDR3: CASKSGTGDNQPQHF

J: TRBJ2-5
size: -
D: TRBD1
V: TRBV6-1
DNA: TGTGCCGGGAACAGGGGGCCGAGGGGAGAGACCCAGTACTTC
CDR3: CAGNRGPRGETQYF

J: TRBJ2-7
size: -
D: -
V: TRBV7-8
DNA: TGTGCCAGCAAAGGGGATCCTACCTACGAGCAGTACTTC
CDR3: CASKGDPTYEQYF

J: TRBJ2-3
size: -
D: TRBD1
V: TRBV15
DNA: TGTGCCACCCGGGGACAGGGGGCTATGGATACGCAGTATTTT
CDR3: CATRGQGAMDTQYF

J: TRBJ2-2
size: -
D: TRBD2
V: TRBV23-1
DNA: TGCGCCAGCAGTCAAGGGGGAGGGAGGACCGGGGAGCTGTTTTTT
CDR3: CASSQGGGRTGELFF

J: TRBJ1-2
size: few
D: -
V: TRBV6-5
DNA: TGTGCCAGCAGCTCCCTACAGGGAAACTATGGCTACACCTTC
CDR3: CASSSLQGNYGYTF

J: TRBJ2-5
size: -
D: -
V: TRBV5-1
DNA: TGCGCCAGCCAAGACCCCGGCGAGGGAGAGACCCAGTACTTC
CDR3: CASQDPGEGETQYF

J: TRBJ2-3
size: -
D: TRBD2
V: TRBV29-1
DNA: TGCAGCGTTGAAGACGGGGGGGCGAATACGCAGTATTTT
CDR3: CSVEDGGANTQYF

J: TRBJ2-5
size: -
D: TRBD1
V: TRBV28
DNA: TGTGCCAGCAGTTCCCTACAGGGGTCCAAAGAGACCCAGTACTTC
CDR3: CASSSLQGSKETQYF

J: TRBJ1-5
size: -
D: TRBD1
V: TRBV2
DNA: TGTGCCAGCAGTGATTTGGGACAGGCTAATCAGCCCCAGCATTTT
CDR3: CASSDLGQANQPQHF

J: TRBJ2-5
size: -
D: -
V: TRBV28
DNA: TGTGCCAGCAGGACTATGTGGTCCGGGGAGACCCAGTACTTC
CDR3: CASRTMWSGETQYF

J: TRBJ2-3
size: -
D: TRBD2
V: TRBV10-2
DNA: TGCGCCAGCAGGACTAGCGGCACAGATACGCAGTATTTT
CDR3: CASRTSGTDTQYF

J: TRBJ1-5
size: -
D: -
V: TRBV4-3
DNA: TGCGCCAGCAGCCAAGATCCCCTTACCGGTACCATGGCCCAGCATTTT
CDR3: CASSQDPLTGTMAQHF

J: TRBJ1-2
size: -
D: -
V: TRBV5-4
DNA: TGTGCCAGCAGCTTGCGTACCAACCTAGGGGCCTATGGCTACACCTTC
CDR3: CASSLRTNLGAYGYTF

J: TRBJ1-1
size: -
D: -
V: TRBV2
DNA: TGTGCCAGCAGGGGCAACACTGAAGCTTTCTTT
CDR3: CASRGNTEAFF

J: TRBJ2-5
size: -
D: -
V: TRBV12-5
DNA: TGTGCTAGTGGCCGAAAGGAGGGCCCTTTACTAGAGACCCAGTACTTC
CDR3: CASGRKEGPLLETQYF

J: TRBJ1-5
size: few
D: -
V: TRBV12-2
DNA: TGTGCAAGTCGCTTAGGGTGCGGATATTTT
CDR3: CASRLGCGYF

J: TRBJ2-3
size: -
D: -
V: TRBV28
DNA: TGTGCCAGCAGTGCACAGGGAGGGAGCCTCACAGATACGCAGTATTTT
CDR3: CASSAQGGSLTDTQYF

J: TRBJ2-1
size: -
D: TRBD2
V: TRBV5-1
DNA: TGCGCCAGCAGCTGGGGACTAGCGGGGGGTCTCTACAATGAGCAGTTCTTC
CDR3: CASSWGLAGGLYNEQFF

J: TRBJ1-2
size: -
D: -
V: TRBV6-1
DNA: TGTGCCAGCAGTGAAATTCGGCAGGGAAAGGATGGCTACACCTTC
CDR3: CASSEIRQGKDGYTF

J: TRBJ2-2
size: few
D: -
V: TRBV7-2
DNA: TGTGCCGTTTCCTCCGGGGAGCTGTTTTTT
CDR3: CAVSSGELFF

J: TRBJ2-1
size: -
D: -
V: TRBV11-2
DNA: TGTGCCAGCAGCTATAAGGAGACAGCGCACAATGAGCAGTTCTTC
CDR3: CASSYKETAHNEQFF

J: TRBJ1-1
size: -
D: TRBD1
V: TRBV13
DNA: TGTGCCAGCAGCACCCCATCGACAGGGGGCGTCACTGAAGCTTTCTTT
CDR3: CASSTPSTGGVTEAFF

J: TRBJ2-5
size: -
D: TRBD2
V: TRBV4-1
DNA: TGCGCCAGCAGCCAAGGGACTAGCGGGGGCGGTTTACAGGAGACCCAGTACTTC
CDR3: CASSQGTSGGGLQETQYF

J: TRBJ1-4
size: -
D: TRBD1
V: TRBV28
DNA: TGTGCCAGCATCCCTACAGGGGATAATGAAAAACTGTTTTTT
CDR3: CASIPTGDNEKLFF

J: TRBJ1-2
size: -
D: -
V: TRBV28
DNA: TGTGCCAGCCAGGAGTGGTCAGGGGCAAATACTAACTATGGCTACACCTTC
CDR3: CASQEWSGANTNYGYTF

J: TRBJ2-1
size: -
D: -
V: TRBV27
DNA: TGTGCCAGCAGTTGGGACGGGAGCTCCTACAATGAGCAGTTCTTC
CDR3: CASSWDGSSYNEQFF

J: TRBJ2-6
size: few
D: TRBD1
V: TRBV6-6
DNA: TGTGCCAGCAGTCGACAGGGTGGCGGGGCCAACGTCCTGACTTTC
CDR3: CASSRQGGGANVLTF